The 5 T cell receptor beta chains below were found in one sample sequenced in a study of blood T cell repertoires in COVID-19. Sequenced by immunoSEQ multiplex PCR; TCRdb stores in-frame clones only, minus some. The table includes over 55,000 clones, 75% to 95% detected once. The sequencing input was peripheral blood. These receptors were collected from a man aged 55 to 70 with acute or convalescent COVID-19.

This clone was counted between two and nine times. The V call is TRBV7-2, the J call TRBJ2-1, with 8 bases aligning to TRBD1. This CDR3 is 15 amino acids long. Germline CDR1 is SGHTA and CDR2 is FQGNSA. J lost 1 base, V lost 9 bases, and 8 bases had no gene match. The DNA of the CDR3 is TGTGCCAGTCAGGAAAGACAGGGGTCCTACAATGAGCAGTTCTTC. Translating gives CASQERQGSYNEQFF.

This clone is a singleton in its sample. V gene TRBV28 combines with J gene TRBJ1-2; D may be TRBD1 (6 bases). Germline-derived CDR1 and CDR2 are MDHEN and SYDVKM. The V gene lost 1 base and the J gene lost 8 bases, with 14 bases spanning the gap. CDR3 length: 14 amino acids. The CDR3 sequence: CASSLSAGVEGYTF. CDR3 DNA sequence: TGTGCCAGCAGTTTATCAGCAGGGGTTGAAGGCTACACCTTC.

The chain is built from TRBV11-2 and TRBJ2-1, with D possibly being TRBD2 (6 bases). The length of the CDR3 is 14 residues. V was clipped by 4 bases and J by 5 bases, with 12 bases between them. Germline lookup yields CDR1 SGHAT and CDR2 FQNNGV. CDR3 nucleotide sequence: TGTGCCAGCAGCTCACCGGGAGCCCACAATGAGCAGTTCTTC. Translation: CASSSPGAHNEQFF.

The CDR3 reads CASSYGTDYGYTF. For the CDR3, the DNA is TGTGCCAGCAGCTACGGGACAGACTATGGCTACACCTTC. This sequence joins TRBV6-4 and TRBJ1-2; 7 positions match TRBD1. Germline V CDR1 and CDR2: MRHNA, SNTAGT. This CDR3 region has 13 residues. Trimming removed 6 bases from V and 3 bases from J; junction bases left unmatched: 4.

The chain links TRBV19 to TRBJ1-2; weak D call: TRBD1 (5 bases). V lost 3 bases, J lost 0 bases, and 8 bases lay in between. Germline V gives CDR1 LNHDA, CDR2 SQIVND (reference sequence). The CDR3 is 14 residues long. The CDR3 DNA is TGTGCCAGTAGTATCAGGGCAACTAACTATGGCTACACCTTC. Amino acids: CASSIRATNYGYTF. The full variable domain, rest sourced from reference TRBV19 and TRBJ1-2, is DGGITQSPKYLFRKEGQNVTLSCEQNLNHDAMYWYRQDPGQGLRLIYYSQIVNDFQKGDIAEGYSVSREKKESFPLTVTSAQKNPTAFYLCASSIRATNYGYTFGSGTRLTVV.